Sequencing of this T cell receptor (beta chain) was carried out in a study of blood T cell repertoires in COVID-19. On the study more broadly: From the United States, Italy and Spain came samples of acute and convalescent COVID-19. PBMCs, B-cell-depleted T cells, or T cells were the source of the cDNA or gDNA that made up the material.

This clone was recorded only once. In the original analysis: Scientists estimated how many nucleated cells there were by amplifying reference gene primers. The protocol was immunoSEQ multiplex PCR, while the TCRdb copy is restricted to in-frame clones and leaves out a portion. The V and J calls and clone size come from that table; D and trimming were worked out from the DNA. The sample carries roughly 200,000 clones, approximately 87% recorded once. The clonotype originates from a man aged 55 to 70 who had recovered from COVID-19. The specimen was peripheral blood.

The CDR3 is CASSESLFLEGQGTVGYTF. DNA for the CDR3: TGTGCCAGCAGTGAGAGCTTATTTCTGGAGGGGCAGGGCACGGTTGGCTACACCTTC. The rearrangement uses TRBV6-1 and TRBJ1-2; the D gene is possibly TRBD1 (5 bases). Germline values: CDR1 MNHNS, CDR2 SASEGT. The CDR3 spans 19 residues. Trimming took 3 bases from V and 7 from J, leaving 30 bases between them.